This T cell receptor (beta chain) stems from a study of T cell responses to AZD1222 COVID-19 vaccine. In germline, CDR1 is ENHRY, CDR2 SYGVKD. Trimming removed 5 bases from V and 7 bases from J, with 13 bases in between. This CDR3 has 13 amino acids. The method was immunoSEQ multiplex PCR; TCRdb's version includes in-frame clones alone and lacks a portion of them. This sample yields around 110,000 clones, of which just under 95% are seen a single time; under 3.5% belongs to the top ten. This clonotype originated in an adult in good health. The chain recombines TRBV10-3 with TRBJ2-3, with D possibly being TRBD1 (6 bases). This material consisted of peripheral blood, taken on day 0 of AZD1222 vaccination. Written as DNA, the CDR3 is TGTGCCATCAGTAAGGACAGTGCAAATACGCAGTATTTT. The encoded protein is CAISKDSANTQYF.